A selection of T cell receptor beta chains follows, all from one sample in a study of blood T cell repertoires in COVID-19. Some clones are missing from TCRdb's copy, which holds only in-frame ones; the method was immunoSEQ multiplex PCR. Of some 300,000 clones listed, roughly 90% are singletons. The source material was PBMCs or T cells enriched from blood (not recorded which). All receptors come from a woman aged 30 to 39 who had recovered from COVID-19. The CDR3 runs from the conserved cysteine through the conserved F or W. The D gene is left open where the match is weak. Clone size is not always given. Where it is, it says once, few, many or a class for expanded clones.

cdr3_aa cdr3_nt clone_size j_call d_call v_call
CASSPKPGWDYTF TGTGCCAGCAGCCCAAAGCCGGGGTGGGACTACACCTTC . TRBJ1-2 . TRBV3-1/TRBV3-2
CASSFLGPTSGSWDEQYF TGTGCCAGCAGTTTTCTTGGGCCGACTAGCGGGAGTTGGGACGAGCAGTACTTC . TRBJ2-7 TRBD2 TRBV28
CASSLPSYREGYTF TGTGCCAGCAGTTTACCCTCCTACAGGGAGGGCTACACCTTC . TRBJ1-2 . TRBV27
CASSFAQGAGGNTIYF TGTGCCAGCAGTTTCGCACAGGGGGCAGGTGGAAACACCATATATTTT few TRBJ1-3 TRBD1 TRBV28
CASSRGTSGTYEQYF TGTGCCAGCAGCCGCGGGACTAGCGGGACCTACGAGCAGTACTTC few TRBJ2-7 TRBD2 TRBV3-1/TRBV3-2
CATTFYLNYGYTF TGTGCCACCACCTTTTACTTAAACTATGGCTACACCTTC . TRBJ1-2 . TRBV28
CASSQAIRDSGNTIYF TGTGCCAGCAGCCAGGCCATCCGGGACAGTGGAAACACCATATATTTT . TRBJ1-3 TRBD1 TRBV7-9
CSARHTGYTF TGCAGTGCTAGACACACTGGCTACACCTTC . TRBJ1-2 . TRBV20-1
CASSVEFRGSQPQHF TGTGCCAGCAGCGTAGAGTTCAGGGGGAGTCAGCCCCAGCATTTT . TRBJ1-5 TRBD1 TRBV9
CASSQDPAGTYNEQFF TGTGCCAGCAGCCAAGATCCGGCGGGAACCTACAATGAGCAGTTCTTC . TRBJ2-1 . TRBV4-2
CASSISGSAPNEQFF TGCGCCAGCAGCATTAGCGGGAGCGCCCCCAATGAGCAGTTCTTC . TRBJ2-1 TRBD2 TRBV5-1
CASSPQQGTFNEQYF TGTGCCAGCAGCCCGCAACAGGGGACTTTCAACGAGCAGTACTTC . TRBJ2-7 . TRBV9
CASSYGNRVSSYNEQFF TGCGCCAGCAGCTACGGGAACAGGGTGAGCTCCTACAATGAGCAGTTCTTC . TRBJ2-1 . TRBV5-1
CASSYSSGKNEQFF TGTGCCAGCAGCTACTCTAGCGGGAAAAATGAGCAGTTCTTC once TRBJ2-1 TRBD2 TRBV7-9
CASSPGGTGLSGANVLTF TGTGCCAGCAGCCCAGGGGGGACAGGGCTCTCTGGGGCCAACGTCCTGACTTTC . TRBJ2-6 TRBD1 TRBV9
CASSLGALGGGEETQYF TGTGCCAGCAGCTTAGGAGCCTTGGGTGGAGGAGAAGAGACCCAGTACTTC . TRBJ2-5 . TRBV7-9
CASSLYERSYGYTF TGCGCCAGCAGCTTGTATGAGCGGAGCTATGGCTACACCTTC few TRBJ1-2 . TRBV5-1
CASSHGLEGGQYF TGTGCCAGCAGCCACGGACTCGAGGGTGGGCAGTATTTT . TRBJ2-3 . TRBV3-1/TRBV3-2
CASSTQGTVGYTF TGTGCCAGTAGTACCCAAGGGACAGTTGGCTACACCTTC . TRBJ1-2 TRBD1 TRBV19
CASSKGQGGGYTF TGTGCCAGCAGTAAAGGACAGGGCGGGGGCTACACCTTC . TRBJ1-2 TRBD1 TRBV27
CASSFGLAGGRSYNEQFF TGCGCCAGCAGCTTCGGACTAGCGGGGGGGCGTTCCTACAATGAGCAGTTCTTC . TRBJ2-1 TRBD2 TRBV5-1
CASSLVGSSYNSPLHF TGTGCCAGCAGCTTGGTGGGGAGCTCCTATAATTCACCCCTCCACTTT . TRBJ1-6 . TRBV5-4
CATRDSQWETQYF TGTGCCACCCGGGACAGCCAGTGGGAGACCCAGTACTTC . TRBJ2-5 TRBD1 TRBV19
CATEQSPSNTEAFF TGTGCCACCGAACAGTCCCCATCGAACACTGAAGCTTTCTTT . TRBJ1-1 . TRBV28
CASSTADRAAYEQYF TGTGCCAGTAGTACCGCGGACAGGGCGGCATACGAGCAGTACTTC . TRBJ2-7 TRBD1 TRBV19
CASSELGKGRGGTEAFF TGTGCCAGCAGTGAATTGGGGAAGGGGAGGGGCGGCACTGAAGCTTTCTTT . TRBJ1-1 . TRBV6-1
CSALGANEQFF TGCAGTGCTTTAGGGGCGAATGAGCAGTTCTTC once TRBJ2-1 . TRBV20-1
CASSRPDREQYF TGTGCCAGCAGCCGCCCTGACAGGGAGCAGTACTTC few TRBJ2-7 . TRBV6-2/TRBV6-3
CASSYRGGLQPQHF TGTGCCAGCAGTTACAGGGGAGGTCTTCAGCCCCAGCATTTT many TRBJ1-5 TRBD1 TRBV27
CASSLVFGTGSNTEAFF TGTGCCAGCAGCTTAGTCTTCGGGACAGGCTCGAACACTGAAGCTTTCTTT . TRBJ1-1 TRBD1 TRBV13
CAISPTGQGYGYTF TGTGCCATCAGTCCGACAGGGCAGGGCTATGGCTACACCTTC . TRBJ1-2 TRBD1 TRBV10-3
CSVNRDEAFF TGCAGCGTAAACAGGGATGAAGCTTTCTTT . TRBJ1-1 . TRBV29-1
CASSLGVRGGEGETQYF TGTGCCAGCAGCTTAGGAGTTCGAGGGGGGGAGGGAGAGACCCAGTACTTC . TRBJ2-5 . TRBV11-3
CASSLRGLAGETQYF TGTGCCAGCAGCCTCAGGGGACTAGCGGGAGAGACCCAGTACTTC . TRBJ2-5 TRBD2 TRBV13
CASSNVGTSVPGSYEQYF TGTGCCAGCAGCAACGTCGGGACTAGTGTTCCCGGCTCCTACGAGCAGTACTTC . TRBJ2-7 TRBD2 TRBV5-6
CATGLADTQYF TGTGCCACCGGACTAGCAGATACGCAGTATTTT . TRBJ2-3 TRBD2 TRBV24-1
CASSPSGTGNSGNTIYF TGTGCCAGCAGCCCTTCCGGGACAGGGAACTCTGGAAACACCATATATTTT . TRBJ1-3 TRBD1 TRBV28
CASSIHSGVGSGANVLTF TGTGCCAGTAGTATTCACAGCGGGGTTGGGTCTGGGGCCAACGTCCTGACTTTC . TRBJ2-6 TRBD2 TRBV19
CASGLTGSYNEQFF TGTGCCAGCGGCTTGACAGGATCCTACAATGAGCAGTTCTTC . TRBJ2-1 . TRBV27
CASSFTQGLNQPQHF TGTGCCAGCAGTTTTACACAGGGTCTCAATCAGCCCCAGCATTTT . TRBJ1-5 . TRBV27
CASAKGAGGPGELFF TGTGCCAGCGCCAAAGGGGCAGGGGGGCCCGGGGAGCTGTTTTTT . TRBJ2-2 . TRBV21-1
CAASPDDRKMGNTIYF TGTGCCGCGTCCCCCGATGACAGGAAGATGGGAAACACCATATATTTT . TRBJ1-3 . TRBV7-9
CASSQHSTDTQYF TGTGCCAGCAGCCAGCACTCCACAGATACGCAGTATTTT once TRBJ2-3 . TRBV14
CASSEGAGLTYEQYF TGTGCCAGCAGTGAAGGGGCAGGGCTTACCTACGAGCAGTACTTC . TRBJ2-7 . TRBV2
CASSLMGGETQYF TGTGCCAGCAGTTTAATGGGAGGAGAGACCCAGTACTTC . TRBJ2-5 . TRBV27
CASSLTSDTFEQFF TGCGCCAGCAGCCTGACTAGCGACACGTTTGAGCAGTTCTTC . TRBJ2-1 TRBD2 TRBV4-1
CASSLSSGGETQYF TGTGCCAGCAGCTTGTCGTCAGGGGGCGAGACCCAGTACTTC . TRBJ2-5 TRBD1 TRBV5-4
CASSPLTGGYGYTF TGTGCCAGCAGCCCTTTAACAGGGGGGTATGGCTACACCTTC . TRBJ1-2 TRBD1 TRBV7-9
CASSYSRTGEAFF TGTGCCAGCAGTTACTCGCGCACAGGTGAAGCTTTCTTT . TRBJ1-1 . TRBV6-2/TRBV6-3
CASSSSRGLRGYTF TGTGCCAGCAGTTCCTCGCGGGGTCTGCGCGGCTACACCTTC . TRBJ1-2 . TRBV6-5
CASSQGVYRGNTEAFF TGTGCCAGCAGCCAAGGGGTTTATCGGGGGAACACTGAAGCTTTCTTT . TRBJ1-1 . TRBV3-1/TRBV3-2
CASTLFGTGDNSPLHF TGCGCCAGCACTCTTTTTGGGACAGGGGATAATTCACCCCTCCACTTT . TRBJ1-6 TRBD1 TRBV4-1
CASSQDEEISYGYTF TGTGCCAGCAGCCAAGATGAGGAGATCTCTTATGGCTACACCTTC . TRBJ1-2 . TRBV3-1/TRBV3-2